The sequence of this TCR beta chain was determined in a study of blood T cell repertoires in COVID-19. Study-level information: Acute-phase and convalescent COVID-19 samples originated in the United States, Italy and Spain.

Trimming stripped 6 bases from V and 6 bases from J, with 6 bases between. The CDR3 has 10 amino acids. CDR1 and CDR2 (germline): SQVTM, ANQGSEA. Turning to this clone: Additional DNA sequences in this sample encode the identical CDR3.

In the study's own analysis: Amplifying reference gene primers gave estimates of nucleated cell counts. Method: immunoSEQ multiplex PCR; TCRdb's copy keeps in-frame clones and lacks some. The DNA gave D and trimming, while V, J and clone size come from that table. Of roughly 240,000 clones in the sample, approximately 82% were seen once. The receptor's source is a man in his sixties who had recovered from COVID-19. V usage is TRBV29-1 and J usage is TRBJ2-1; D not resolved. Sequenced input: peripheral blood. The CDR3 sequence is CSVRGNEQFF. The CDR3, as DNA: TGCAGCGTCCGCGGCAATGAGCAGTTCTTC.